This is a list of T cell receptor beta chains from one sample in a study of Graves' ophthalmopathy and Graves' hyperthyroidism. TCRdb itself ran the multiplex PCR reads through MiXCR, one entry per CDR3 protein. The top ten hold more than 1.5% of the sample, which has some 390,000 distinct CDR3 sequences, approximately 16% seen once. The specimen was peripheral blood. The receptors originated from a woman under 30 with Graves' ophthalmopathy. CDR3s include the opening cysteine and the closing phenylalanine or tryptophan. Each record gives: CDR3 length, clone size, V gene, J gene, D gene, CDR3 protein, CDR3 DNA. A D gene is named only where the DNA matches it firmly. Size tells how often a clone was seen (once, few, many) or the class of an expanded clone, and some rows leave it out.

cdr3_length: 17
clone_size: few
v_call: TRBV12-3/TRBV12-4
j_call: TRBJ1-6
d_call: NA
cdr3_aa: CASSLWVVASNNSPLHF
cdr3_nt: TGTGCCAGCAGTTTATGGGTGGTGGCAAGTAATAATTCACCCCTCCACTTT

cdr3_length: 15
clone_size: many
v_call: TRBV7-2
j_call: TRBJ1-6
d_call: NA
cdr3_aa: CASSLVTEVGTPLHF
cdr3_nt: TGTGCCAGCAGCTTAGTCACGGAAGTAGGGACACCCCTCCACTTT

cdr3_length: 12
clone_size: many
v_call: TRBV20-1
j_call: TRBJ2-5
d_call: NA
cdr3_aa: CSARDRVGTQYF
cdr3_nt: TGCAGTGCTAGAGATAGAGTGGGGACCCAGTACTTC

cdr3_length: 13
clone_size: many
v_call: TRBV7-9
j_call: TRBJ2-2
d_call: NA
cdr3_aa: CAIGGVSGGELFF
cdr3_nt: TGTGCCATCGGCGGGGTTTCGGGCGGGGAGCTGTTTTTT

cdr3_length: 15
clone_size: NA
v_call: TRBV4-1
j_call: TRBJ1-6
d_call: NA
cdr3_aa: CASSQSPTANSPLHF
cdr3_nt: TGCGCCAGCAGCCAGTCTCCGACAGCTAATTCACCCCTCCACTTT

cdr3_length: 12
clone_size: many
v_call: TRBV29-1
j_call: TRBJ2-5
d_call: TRBD2
cdr3_aa: CSVVAGVETQYF
cdr3_nt: TGCAGCGTTGTAGCGGGAGTAGAGACCCAGTACTTC

cdr3_length: 12
clone_size: many
v_call: TRBV2
j_call: TRBJ2-7
d_call: NA
cdr3_aa: CASKDYHYEQYF
cdr3_nt: TGTGCCAGCAAGGACTACCACTACGAGCAGTACTTC

cdr3_length: 13
clone_size: many
v_call: TRBV28
j_call: TRBJ2-7
d_call: NA
cdr3_aa: CASRGPVTYEQYF
cdr3_nt: TGTGCCAGCCGCGGACCGGTGACCTACGAGCAGTACTTC

cdr3_length: 16
clone_size: many
v_call: TRBV4-2
j_call: TRBJ2-5
d_call: TRBD1
cdr3_aa: CASSPGDRVGQETQYF
cdr3_nt: TGTGCCAGCAGCCCGGGGGACAGGGTAGGGCAAGAGACCCAGTACTTC

cdr3_length: 14
clone_size: many
v_call: TRBV20-1
j_call: TRBJ2-7
d_call: TRBD2
cdr3_aa: CSARSTGGSYEQYF
cdr3_nt: TGCAGTGCTAGGTCTACGGGGGGGTCCTACGAGCAGTACTTC

cdr3_length: 15
clone_size: NA
v_call: TRBV7-9
j_call: TRBJ2-7
d_call: NA
cdr3_aa: CASSQNARVIYEQYF
cdr3_nt: TGTGCCAGCAGCCAAAACGCGCGGGTAATCTACGAGCAGTACTTC

cdr3_length: 13
clone_size: many
v_call: TRBV6-1
j_call: TRBJ1-1
d_call: NA
cdr3_aa: CASTSLGGTEAFF
cdr3_nt: TGTGCCAGCACCTCCCTCGGGGGCACTGAAGCTTTCTTT

cdr3_length: 16
clone_size: NA
v_call: TRBV6-2/TRBV6-3
j_call: TRBJ1-5
d_call: TRBD1
cdr3_aa: CASSDSQGVGSQPQHF
cdr3_nt: TGTGCCAGCAGTGACTCACAGGGGGTAGGAAGTCAGCCCCAGCATTTT

cdr3_length: 13
clone_size: many
v_call: TRBV5-6
j_call: TRBJ1-2
d_call: NA
cdr3_aa: CASSGRGRLGYTF
cdr3_nt: TGTGCCAGCAGCGGAAGGGGCCGGCTTGGCTACACCTTC

cdr3_length: 13
clone_size: few
v_call: TRBV6-1
j_call: TRBJ2-2
d_call: NA
cdr3_aa: CASRAGESGELFF
cdr3_nt: TGTGCCAGCAGGGCAGGGGAGTCCGGGGAGCTGTTTTTT

cdr3_length: 14
clone_size: NA
v_call: TRBV7-2
j_call: TRBJ1-2
d_call: NA
cdr3_aa: CASSLMDMGYGYTF
cdr3_nt: TGTGCCAGCAGCTTAATGGATATGGGGTATGGCTACACCTTC

cdr3_length: 16
clone_size: many
v_call: TRBV27
j_call: TRBJ2-7
d_call: NA
cdr3_aa: CASSKFISRASYEQYF
cdr3_nt: TGTGCCAGCAGCAAATTTATATCCAGGGCCAGCTACGAGCAGTACTTC

cdr3_length: 12
clone_size: many
v_call: TRBV30
j_call: TRBJ2-7
d_call: NA
cdr3_aa: CAWMDFSYEQYF
cdr3_nt: TGTGCCTGGATGGACTTCTCCTACGAGCAGTACTTC

cdr3_length: 13
clone_size: NA
v_call: TRBV29-1
j_call: TRBJ2-5
d_call: TRBD1
cdr3_aa: CSVGGGQQETQYF
cdr3_nt: TGCAGCGTTGGAGGGGGACAGCAAGAGACCCAGTACTTC

cdr3_length: 13
clone_size: NA
v_call: TRBV28
j_call: TRBJ2-7
d_call: NA
cdr3_aa: CASTSGGSYEQYF
cdr3_nt: TGTGCCAGCACCTCTGGGGGGTCCTACGAGCAGTACTTC

cdr3_length: 14
clone_size: many
v_call: TRBV29-1
j_call: TRBJ1-1
d_call: NA
cdr3_aa: CSVYTGSRGTEAFF
cdr3_nt: TGCAGCGTTTATACAGGGTCCCGGGGCACTGAAGCTTTCTTT

cdr3_length: 12
clone_size: many
v_call: TRBV7-2
j_call: TRBJ2-7
d_call: NA
cdr3_aa: CASSSNRDEQYF
cdr3_nt: TGTGCCAGCAGCTCGAACAGGGACGAGCAGTACTTC

cdr3_length: 16
clone_size: many
v_call: TRBV19
j_call: TRBJ1-5
d_call: TRBD1
cdr3_aa: CASSAPGQGARQPQHF
cdr3_nt: TGTGCCAGTAGTGCACCGGGACAGGGGGCCCGACAGCCCCAGCATTTT

cdr3_length: 13
clone_size: NA
v_call: TRBV2
j_call: TRBJ1-5
d_call: NA
cdr3_aa: CASSDDSMGPQHF
cdr3_nt: TGTGCCAGCAGTGATGACAGCATGGGGCCCCAGCATTTT

cdr3_length: 14
clone_size: once
v_call: TRBV5-6
j_call: TRBJ1-5
d_call: NA
cdr3_aa: CASSSGAYNQPQHF
cdr3_nt: TGTGCCAGCAGCTCGGGAGCTTACAATCAGCCCCAGCATTTT

cdr3_length: 15
clone_size: NA
v_call: TRBV7-8
j_call: TRBJ1-5
d_call: TRBD1
cdr3_aa: CASSSYTGGNQPQHF
cdr3_nt: TGTGCCAGCAGCTCCTACACAGGGGGCAATCAGCCCCAGCATTTT

cdr3_length: 15
clone_size: many
v_call: TRBV30
j_call: TRBJ1-2
d_call: NA
cdr3_aa: CAWSEGHHPGYGYTF
cdr3_nt: TGTGCCTGGAGTGAGGGACATCATCCCGGCTATGGCTACACCTTC